The 13 T cell receptor beta chains reported below all come from one sample, sequenced in a study of spatial heterogeneity in lung cancer. These receptors' antigens are unknown. MiXCR, run by TCRdb on the 5' RACE reads, gives a single entry per CDR3 protein. The data hold about 11,000 distinct CDR3 sequences, with about 5.5% observed a single time. The time point denotes: sample taken at primary tumor resection. Study findings and constraints: The number of expanded tumor alpha and beta chains correlated with mutation number.

The starting material was lung tumor tissue, obtained at surgery. The receptors shown here come from a male donor with early-stage non-small cell lung cancer.

Many counts were recorded for this clonotype. The size of this beta chain means little, since it is a stray read in a library made for alpha chains. The gene calls are TRBV9 and TRBJ2-3; D is possibly TRBD1 (5 bases). V gave up 3 bases and J gave up 1 base, with 6 bases separating them. Germline V CDR1 and CDR2: SGDLS, YYNGEE. This CDR3 spans 13 amino acids. CDR3 in amino acids: CASSAQGTDTQYF. CDR3 in DNA: TGTGCCAGCAGCGCACAGGGCACAGATACGCAGTATTTT.

This clonotype appeared many times. This beta chain slipped into a library made for alpha chains as a stray read, so its size is not meaningful. The chain links TRBV7-2 to TRBJ1-3; no clear D. The CDR3 contains 15 residues. V lost 1 base and J lost 0, with 7 bases in between. The germline V gene encodes CDR1 SGHTA and CDR2 FQGNSA. The CDR3 spells CASSLDFVSGNTIYF. Written as DNA, the CDR3 is TGTGCCAGCAGCTTAGATTTCGTCTCTGGAAACACCATATATTTT.

Only a few counts were recorded for this clonotype. This beta chain turned up in a library designed for alpha chains; as an off-target read, its abundance says little. V usage is TRBV12-3 or TRBV12-4 and J usage is TRBJ2-5, with D uncertain. The CDR3 contains 11 residues. Trimming cost V 6 bases and J 5 bases, with 7 bases left between them. CDR3: CASSTRETQYF. The CDR3 coding sequence is TGTGCCAGCAGCACAAGGGAGACCCAGTACTTC.

About this clonotype itself: A library made for alpha chains picked up this beta chain off target, so its size means little. This chain links TRBV3-1 with TRBJ2-1; 9 positions match TRBD2. This CDR3 region has 16 residues. J was trimmed by 5 bases and V by 1 base; bases with no gene match: 6. Germline CDR1 LGHDT, CDR2 YNNKEL (reference sequence). The CDR3 protein is CASSQVLSGGHNEQFF. CDR3 bases: TGTGCCAGCAGCCAAGTCCTTAGCGGGGGACACAATGAGCAGTTCTTC.

This clonotype showed up many times. This beta chain is a stray read from a library made for alpha chains; its abundance is not meaningful. The chain carries TRBV13 and TRBJ2-5, with TRBD2 matching 10 bases. CDR1 is PRHDT and CDR2 is FYEKMQ in the germline V gene (reference sequence). The ends lost 2 bases at V and 5 bases at J; junction bases unmatched: 2. This CDR3 comprises 14 residues. This CDR3 is CASSLSGGAETQYF. DNA for the CDR3: TGTGCCAGCAGCTTAAGCGGGGGGGCGGAGACCCAGTACTTC.

The sample holds many counts of this clonotype. Within a library made for alpha chains, this beta chain is off target, and its count is uninformative. The chain employs TRBV20-1 and TRBJ2-7; no clear D gene. Germline loops: CDR1 DFQATT, CDR2 SNEGSKA (reference sequence). The CDR3 loop spans 13 amino acids. The germline V and J ends were trimmed by 2 bases and 2 bases, with 10 bases remaining between them. CDR3 sequence: CSARSRNTYEQYF. CDR3 coding DNA: TGCAGTGCTAGATCCAGGAATACCTACGAGCAGTACTTC.

This clonotype was detected many times. Because this beta chain is a stray read in a library intended to capture alpha chains, its abundance should not be given much weight. V usage is TRBV29-1 and J usage is TRBJ2-1; 7 bases agree with TRBD2. V shed 7 bases, J shed 8 bases, and the junction held 8 bases outside the gene matches. This CDR3 is built from 12 residues. Per the germline V gene, CDR1 is SQVTM and CDR2 is ANQGSEA. The CDR3 is CSALVGRDEQFF. The CDR3 region has the DNA TGCAGCGCTTTGGTAGGGAGGGATGAGCAGTTCTTC.

The sample holds many counts of this clonotype. Little can be read into the size of this beta chain, an off-target read in a library designed for alpha chains. V and J are TRBV28 and TRBJ2-5; 7 bases align to TRBD1. Germline CDR1 is MDHEN and CDR2 is SYDVKM. The CDR3 covers 16 residues. The V segment lost 2 bases and the J segment 4 bases; nucleotides outside the gene matches: 10. CDR3 sequence (DNA): TGTGCCAGCAGTTTAGGACAGGTCACGCCCCGAGAGACCCAGTACTTC. As protein: CASSLGQVTPRETQYF.

In its sample, this clonotype was seen many times. This beta chain is an unintended read in a library built for alpha chains; its size means little. The chain is built from TRBV6-1 and TRBJ2-1; no clear D. Germline V gene data show CDR1 as MNHNS and CDR2 as SASEGT. V lost 0 bases to trimming and J lost 5 bases, with 5 bases between them. The CDR3 loop spans 13 amino acids. The CDR3 sequence is CASSEAWDNEQFF. Here the CDR3 DNA reads TGTGCCAGCAGTGAAGCCTGGGACAATGAGCAGTTCTTC.

There are many counts of this clonotype. In a library made to pick up alpha chains, this beta chain is a stray read with a size that means little. The chain links TRBV27 to TRBJ1-1; D perhaps matches TRBD1 (5 bases). This CDR3 comprises 14 residues. The germline V gene encodes CDR1 MNHEY and CDR2 SMNVEV (reference sequence). Trimming took off 3 bases at V and 3 bases at J, with 11 bases between the two ends. The CDR3 bases are TGTGCCAGCAGTTTCAAAGGGGCCTACACTGAAGCTTTCTTT. Translating gives CASSFKGAYTEAFF.

Turning to this clonotype: Being off target in a library aimed at alpha chains, this beta chain has a size of little meaning. CDR3 in amino acids: CASSSRRWVTGELFF. In nucleotides, the CDR3 is TGTGCCAGTAGTAGCCGGAGGTGGGTCACCGGGGAGCTGTTTTTT. This chain connects TRBV19 to TRBJ2-2; D may be TRBD2 (5 bases). The CDR3 covers 15 residues. Germline V gene lookup returns CDR1 LNHDA and CDR2 SQIVND (reference sequence). Trimming took off 4 bases at V and 4 bases at J, with 13 bases between the two ends.

This clonotype was seen at least ten times. This beta chain appears as a stray read in a library generated for alpha chains; its size is not informative. The chain recombines TRBV27 with TRBJ1-4; TRBD1 might be the D (5 bases). Germline assignment: CDR1 MNHEY and CDR2 SMNVEV (reference sequence). V was cut by 5 bases and J by 7 bases, with 17 bases left in between. This CDR3 contains 15 residues. In DNA form, the CDR3 reads TGTGCCAGCAGTCCCGAGGGGTTCGCGGGTGAAAAACTGTTTTTT. Its translation: CASSPEGFAGEKLFF.

This clonotype showed up many times. The library was prepared for alpha chains; this beta chain is a stray read, so its frequency means little. This chain joins TRBV20-1 and TRBJ1-5; D unclear. Trimming removed 0 bases at V and 3 bases at J, with 12 bases between. The CDR3 has 15 amino acids. Germline V gene data show CDR1 as DFQATT and CDR2 as SNEGSKA (reference sequence). The CDR3 sequence is CSARESGRINQPQHF. The CDR3 coding sequence is TGCAGTGCTAGAGAGAGTGGTCGGATCAATCAGCCCCAGCATTTT.